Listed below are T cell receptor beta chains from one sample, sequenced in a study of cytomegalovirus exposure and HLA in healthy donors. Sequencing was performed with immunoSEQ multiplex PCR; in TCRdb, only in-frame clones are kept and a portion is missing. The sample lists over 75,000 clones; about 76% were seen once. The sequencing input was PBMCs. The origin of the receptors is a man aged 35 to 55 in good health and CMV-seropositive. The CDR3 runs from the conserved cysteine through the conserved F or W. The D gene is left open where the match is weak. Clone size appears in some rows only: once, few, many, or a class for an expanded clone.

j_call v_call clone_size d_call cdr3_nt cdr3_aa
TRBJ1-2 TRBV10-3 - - TGTGCCATCAGTGACGGCGGGATCAACTATGGCTACACCTTC CAISDGGINYGYTF
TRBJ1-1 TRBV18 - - TGTGCCAGCTCACCCCTACGAGGGGGCACTGAAGCTTTCTTT CASSPLRGGTEAFF
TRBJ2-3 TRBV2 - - TGTGCCAGCAGGGCGAGGGGGGGCAAGGCAGATACGCAGTATTTT CASRARGGKADTQYF
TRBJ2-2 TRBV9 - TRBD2 TGTGCCAGCAGCGTAGTAGCGGGGAACACCGGGGAGCTGTTTTTT CASSVVAGNTGELFF
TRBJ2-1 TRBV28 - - TGTGCCAGCAGCGCTCCACATGCCTACAATGAGCAGTTCTTC CASSAPHAYNEQFF
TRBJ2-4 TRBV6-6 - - TGTGCCAGCAGTAGGACAGCTAATGCCAAAAACATTCAGTACTTC CASSRTANAKNIQYF
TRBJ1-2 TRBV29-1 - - TGCAGCGTTGAAGATCCGGGACACGGTAGCTATGGCTACACCTTC CSVEDPGHGSYGYTF
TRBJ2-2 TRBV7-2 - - TGTGCCAGCAGCCTCCCCGGGACCGGGGAGCTGTTTTTT CASSLPGTGELFF
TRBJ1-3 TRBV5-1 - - TGCGCCAGCAGCCTACCGACAGTCTCTGGAAACACCATATATTTT CASSLPTVSGNTIYF
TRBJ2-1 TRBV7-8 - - TGTGCCAGCAGCATAGGGGAGGAGCAGTTCTTC CASSIGEEQFF
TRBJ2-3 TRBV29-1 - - TGCAGCGTTGAAGATCGGGGGTACTTGACAGATACGCAGTATTTT CSVEDRGYLTDTQYF
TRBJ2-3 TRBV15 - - TGTGCCACCTCCGGGTTAGCGGAAGACACAGATACGCAGTATTTT CATSGLAEDTDTQYF
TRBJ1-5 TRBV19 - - TGTGCCAGTAGTAGGGCAAGGCAGGCAAATCAGCCCCAGCATTTT CASSRARQANQPQHF
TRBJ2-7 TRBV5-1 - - TGCGCCAGCAGCTTCAGCGGAGCGCCCTACGAGCAGTACTTC CASSFSGAPYEQYF
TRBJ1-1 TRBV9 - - TGTGCCAGCAGCACGGGGGGTTTGGGGAACACTGAAGCTTTCTTT CASSTGGLGNTEAFF
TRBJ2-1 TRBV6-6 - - TGTGCCAGCAGTTACTCGTTGGCGGAAAATGAGCAGTTCTTC CASSYSLAENEQFF
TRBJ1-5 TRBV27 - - TGTGCCAGCAGCCCGGGACGCCGGGGGAATCAGCCCCAGCATTTT CASSPGRRGNQPQHF
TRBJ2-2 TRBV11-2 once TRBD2 TGTGCCAGCAGCTTAGAAAGCCACGTAGCGGGAGTATCCGGGGAGCTGTTTTTT CASSLESHVAGVSGELFF
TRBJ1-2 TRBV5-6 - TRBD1 TGTGCCAGCAGCCGGGACAGTGGTTATCGAGGCTACACCTTC CASSRDSGYRGYTF
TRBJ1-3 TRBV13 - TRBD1 TGTGCCAGCAGCTCCCTGGACAGGGTGGAAAACACCATATATTTT CASSSLDRVENTIYF
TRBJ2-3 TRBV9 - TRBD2 TGTGCCAGCGCTACGGGGGGGGACACAGATACGCAGTATTTT CASATGGDTDTQYF
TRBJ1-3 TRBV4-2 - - TGTGCCAGCAGCCTAGATGACACCTCTGGAAACACCATATATTTT CASSLDDTSGNTIYF
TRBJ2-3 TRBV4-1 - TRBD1 TGCGCCAGCAGCCAACGAGGGGGCATCAATACGCAGTATTTT CASSQRGGINTQYF
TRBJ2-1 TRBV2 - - TGTGCCATCTCAGGATCCGAACTAGCCTACAATGAGCAGTTCTTC CAISGSELAYNEQFF
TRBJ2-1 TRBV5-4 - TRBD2 TGTGCCAGCAGCGGACTAGCGGGAGTGGCCTACAATGAGCAGTTCTTC CASSGLAGVAYNEQFF
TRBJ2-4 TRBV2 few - TGTGCCAGCAGTGAACGGGAAAACATTCAGTACTTC CASSERENIQYF
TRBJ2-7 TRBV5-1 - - TGCGCCAGCAGCTCACGTGGGGCCGACTCCCCCAGCTACGAGCAGTACTTC CASSSRGADSPSYEQYF
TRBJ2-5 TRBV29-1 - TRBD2 TGCAGCGTTGAAGACGGGCTAGCGGGAGGAAGAGCAACCGAAAACTTC CSVEDGLAGGRATENF
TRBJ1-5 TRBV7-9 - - TGTGCCAGCAGCTCGGGAGATAGCAATCAGCCCCAGCATTTT CASSSGDSNQPQHF